Described below is a single T cell receptor (beta chain) sequence and its context. This clone's antigen is unknown. Base qualities are not provided; no much larger clone lies one nucleotide away. The donors were healthy, HIV-negative adults who had no recently reported acute infections or vaccinations. Only Caucasian adults living in Nashville, Tennessee, USA were represented among the donors. Magnetic negative selection was used to enrich CD4+ T cells, after which naive cells were positively selected on CD45RA and the negative fraction became the memory subset. After blood collection by leukapheresis, PBMCs were isolated using Ficoll-Histopaque density gradient centrifugation and then cryopreserved in the vapor phase of liquid nitrogen. Analytical flow cytometry was used to check the purity and quantity of every magnetically sorted T cell population. Genomic DNA was isolated from every sorted fraction and measured by UV absorbance on a Nanodrop 2000c.

This sample is drawn from a study of shared clonotypes between healthy human individuals (dated by TCRdb to between 2020 and 2021). Turning to the overall study: The cohort included three men and a couple of women between 18 and 49 years of age. For each donor, three plates each were used for CD4 naive and CD4 memory, two plates were used for CD8 naive, and one plate was used for CD8 memory. Blood TCR repertoires of a handful of healthy adults were deeply sequenced to estimate repertoire size and the extent of clonotype sharing between individuals. Different laboratories and diverse techniques were used to prepare libraries and sequence TCR repertoires, to increase sequencing depth and limit assay-specific biases. Per donor, leukapheresis produced somewhere between about 0.85 and 8.9 billion PBMCs.

Overall results and qualifications from the work: Incomplete sequencing was indicated by rarefaction of sorted-subset datasets, despite the large sequencing depth. Naive subsets generally had larger estimated clonotype richness than memory subsets did. Because the study included a small number of donors, the genetic and exposure-history diversity represented was limited. Compared with non-shared clonotypes, clonotypes shared by all four sorted-subset donors had higher generation probabilities. Based on pairwise subsampling, the degree of clonotype sharing among donors was expected to be affected by sequencing depth. Approximately 5% of naive CD4, more than 3% of naive CD8, approximately 2% of memory CD4, and 0.4% of memory CD8 clonotypes were shared across a few donors. Only blood was sampled, and tissue TCR repertoires likely differ from those in blood.

Using the deep immunoSEQ assay, TCR CDR3 regions were amplified from genomic DNA by multiplex PCR. Extracted genomic DNA from each cell subset was distributed evenly across all wells of several immunoSEQ 96-well plates, and each plate was treated as a replicate. Each replicate PCR for sorted subsets received about 210 ng genomic DNA, equal to roughly 33,000 T cell genomes. The purified libraries were quantified using a Qubit 3.0 fluorometer, sized with a Bioanalyzer 2100, and then quantified again using the KAPA Library Quantification kit. Every immunoSEQ 96-well plate was sequenced on a separate single-read 150-cycle Illumina NextSeq 550 flow cell. Concerning the study's data processing: The immunoSEQ output contained only junctional sequences without quality scores, so filtering could not match that applied to full-length reads. Sequences were annotated with PyIR, a Python wrapper for IgBLAST v1.9, using IMGT germline references to assign V/J genes and CDR3. Any read was removed if the V/J assignment was weak (E-value above 1e-6), the CDR3 was missing, or the read contained stop codons, out-of-frame junctions, or ambiguous translated residues. V3J clonotypes were defined as sequences sharing the same inferred V gene, J gene, and CDR3 amino acid sequence. The percentage overlap between two repertoires was calculated by dividing the number of shared unique clonotypes by the size of the smaller repertoire. RTK rarefaction, the Chao1 estimator, and Recon v2.1 estimates of unobserved clonotypes were used to assess repertoire richness. OLGA was used to compute generation probabilities for all TCRbeta clonotypes that the gDNA method yielded from a few donors. Not all clones reach the TCRdb copy of this immuneACCESS table, which keeps in-frame sequences only. Checked studies attribute under half of the gap to unresolved V genes and leave the rest unexplained. V, J and clone size were drawn from that table, and D and trimming were deduced from the DNA. This sample gives under 1,900,000 clones in total; approximately 98.5% of them show up just once. About 0.4% of the sample belongs to the ten largest clones.

V lost 0 bases and J lost 2 bases; the stretch between them is 10 bases long. From the cysteine up to the phenylalanine, the CDR3 has a length of 15 residues. The retained sequence is limited to the CDR3, 45 bases, with the frame set at the first base. Via the germline V gene (reference sequence), CDR1 is LNHNV and CDR2 YYDKDF. Material: naive CD4+ T cells sorted from blood. Sample cell subset or site, as interpreted from the label and publication: CD45RA+ positively selected. This clonotype was sampled from a man aged 30 to 45 in good health. Recombination joined TRBV15 with TRBJ2-5, with an unclear D gene assignment. For the CDR3, the sequence is CATSREATLQETQYF. The DNA sequence reads TGTGCCACCAGCAGAGAAGCGACACTACAAGAGACCCAGTACTTC.